The 8 T cell receptor beta chains reported below all come from one sample, sequenced in a study of shared clonotypes between healthy human individuals (dated by TCRdb to the early 2020s). The library came from the immunoSEQ multiplex PCR assay. As stored in TCRdb, this immuneACCESS dataset retains in-frame rearrangements with V and J assigned. A fraction of the clones does not appear; measured against another copy, unresolved V genes explain less than half of the discrepancy, and the remainder lacks a known reason. In all, the sample holds a few million clones, and over 90% of those were seen once. The ten largest make up approximately 0.4% of the sample. The specimen sequenced was naive CD4+ T cells from PBMCs. Taken with the paper, the label for cell subset or site translates to: CD45RA+ positively selected. These receptors came from a man between 18 and 35 years old in good health. Some clones in this sample may be carry-over from other donors' samples.

This clone occurred once. CDR3 DNA: TGTGCCAGCAAAACAGGGCGACTCACAGATACGCAGTATTTT. Encoded protein: CASKTGRLTDTQYF. The rearrangement links TRBV6-5 to TRBJ2-3; D may be TRBD1 (6 bases). V was cut by 7 bases and J by 2 bases, with 13 bases left in between. Germline CDR1 MNHEY, CDR2 SVGAGI. The CDR3 runs 14 residues.

This chain links TRBV5-1 with TRBJ1-1, with a tentative D call TRBD1 (6 bases). From germline, CDR1 is SGHRS and CDR2 YFSETQ. Trimming cost V 4 bases and J 3 bases, with 13 bases left between them. This CDR3 region has 14 residues. This CDR3 reads CASSKGDLYTEAFF. Written as DNA, the CDR3 is TGCGCCAGCAGCAAGGGGGATTTGTACACTGAAGCTTTCTTT. The full variable domain, its missing parts supplied by reference TRBV5-1 and TRBJ1-1, is KAGVTQTPRYLIKTRGQQVTLSCSPISGHRSVSWYQQTPGQGLQFLFEYFSETQRNKGNFPGRFSGRQFSNSRSEMNVSTLELGDSALYLCASSKGDLYTEAFFGQGTRLTVV.

The chain links TRBV5-4 to TRBJ2-7; no reliable D call. CDR1 and CDR2 (germline): SGHNT, YYREEE (reference sequence). This CDR3 region has 12 residues. Trimming stripped 4 bases from V and 6 bases from J, with 11 bases between. The DNA of the CDR3 is TGTGCCAGCAGCCAACCCGAGATCGAGCAGTACTTC. Protein sequence: CASSQPEIEQYF.

The V gene is TRBV7-2, the J gene TRBJ2-7; D uncertain. V was cut by 1 base and J by 6 bases, with 7 bases left in between. CDR1 is SGHTA and CDR2 is FQGNSA in the germline V gene. This CDR3 region has 12 residues. The CDR3 here is CASSLVAVEQYF. The CDR3 coding sequence is TGTGCCAGCAGCTTAGTGGCCGTCGAGCAGTACTTC.

J is TRBJ2-3 and V is TRBV15; D gene uncertain. This CDR3 contains 12 residues. V gave up 1 base and J gave up 2 bases, with 1 base separating them. The germline CDR1 and CDR2 sequences are LNHNV and YYDKDF (reference sequence). CDR3 in amino acids: CATSRVTDTQYF. The DNA of the CDR3 is TGTGCCACCAGCAGAGTCACAGATACGCAGTATTTT.

V usage is TRBV29-1 and J usage is TRBJ1-1; 7 positions agree with TRBD1. This CDR3 has 13 amino acids. The germline CDR1 and CDR2 sequences are SQVTM and ANQGSEA. V lost 3 bases to trimming and J lost 4 bases; unmatched junction nucleotides: 5. CDR3 coding DNA: TGCAGCGTTGACAACAGGGGTGGCACTGAAGCTTTCTTT. This encodes CSVDNRGGTEAFF.

The chain combines TRBV7-2 with TRBJ2-7; weak D call: TRBD1 (5 bases). This CDR3 region has 18 residues. Germline CDR1 is SGHTA and CDR2 is FQGNSA. V lost 3 bases, J lost 3 bases, and 24 bases lay in between. CDR3 DNA: TGTGCCAGCAGCTTTCCCCGCCAAACAGGTGGAAGGCTCTACGAGCAGTACTTC. It translates to CASSFPRQTGGRLYEQYF.

Notes on this clone: The sample contains more than one DNA sequence encoding this CDR3. This CDR3 reads CASSLGTGSNQPQHF. The CDR3 coding sequence is TGCGCCAGCAGCCTTGGGACAGGCAGCAATCAGCCCCAGCATTTT. The chain employs TRBV5-1 and TRBJ1-5; 8 positions agree with TRBD1. The CDR3 covers 15 residues. Germline loops: CDR1 SGHRS, CDR2 YFSETQ. J was trimmed by 1 base and V by 4 bases; bases with no gene match: 4.